These 6 T cell receptor beta chains were all obtained from the same sample, sequenced in a study of shared clonotypes between healthy human individuals. TCRdb keeps only in-frame clones here, not all; method: immunoSEQ multiplex PCR. The profile shows 2 million to 2.5 million clones, over 90% of them singletons. Sequencing was carried out using naive CD4+ T cells from PBMCs. Subset specified: CD45RA+ positively selected. The receptors were gathered from a man in his late teens or twenties in good health. Some clones in this sample may be carry-over from other donors' samples.

This clone was detected only once. The chain has TRBV4-1 and TRBJ1-2; weak D call: TRBD1 (6 bases). The germline CDR1 and CDR2 sequences are MGHRA and YSYEKL. V shed 1 base and J shed 4 bases, with 10 bases lying between them. The CDR3 loop spans 14 amino acids. The CDR3 loop reads CASSQVQGGYGYTF. The DNA for the CDR3 is TGCGCCAGCAGCCAAGTGCAAGGGGGCTATGGCTACACCTTC.

The rearrangement uses TRBV7-9 and TRBJ1-4; unclear D gene. V lost 2 bases to trimming and J lost 8 bases, with 9 bases between them. This CDR3 is 13 amino acids long. Germline CDR1 SEHNR, CDR2 FQNEAQ (reference sequence). CDR3 residues: CASSLSSPEKLFF. Here the CDR3 DNA reads TGTGCCAGCAGCTTATCTTCGCCGGAAAAACTGTTTTTT.

This sequence joins TRBV28 and TRBJ1-2, with 7 bases that match TRBD1. The CDR3 totals 16 residues. The ends lost 5 bases at V and 9 bases at J; junction bases unmatched: 18. CDR1 and CDR2 from the germline V gene are MDHEN and SYDVKM. For the CDR3, the DNA is TGTGCCAGCAGTCCACCACTAGTTCGACAGGGCCCCCGCTACACCTTC. It yields the protein CASSPPLVRQGPRYTF.

This clone was counted once. CDR3 amino acids: CASSLRTSIDEQFF. CDR3 bases: TGTGCCAGCAGCTTACGGACTAGTATCGATGAGCAGTTCTTC. The V and J genes are TRBV7-3 and TRBJ2-1; TRBD2 aligns across 7 bases. Trimming removed 2 bases from V and 8 bases from J; junction bases left unmatched: 6. The V gene's germline CDR1 is SGHTA and CDR2 FQGTGA. The CDR3 extends over 14 amino acids.

This clone was picked up one time. The same CDR3 can be traced to other DNA sequences in this sample. The rearrangement uses TRBV7-2 and TRBJ2-7, with 9 bases aligning to TRBD2. Germline CDR1 is SGHTA and CDR2 is FQGNSA. The CDR3 totals 15 residues. Trimming cost V 1 base and J 2 bases; bases outside gene matches: 3. The CDR3 protein is CASSLGLAVTYEQYF. The DNA for the CDR3 is TGTGCCAGCAGCTTAGGACTAGCGGTAACCTACGAGCAGTACTTC.

The V call is TRBV5-3, the J call TRBJ2-7; 8 bases map to TRBD2. TRBV5-3 qualifies as an ORF whose function is uncertain. This CDR3 is 16 amino acids long. Trimming took 1 base from V and 3 from J; bases not matched to a gene: 9. CDR3 region: CARSLRYGTRLYEQYF. The CDR3 DNA reads as TGTGCCAGAAGCTTGCGGTACGGGACTAGGCTCTACGAGCAGTACTTC.